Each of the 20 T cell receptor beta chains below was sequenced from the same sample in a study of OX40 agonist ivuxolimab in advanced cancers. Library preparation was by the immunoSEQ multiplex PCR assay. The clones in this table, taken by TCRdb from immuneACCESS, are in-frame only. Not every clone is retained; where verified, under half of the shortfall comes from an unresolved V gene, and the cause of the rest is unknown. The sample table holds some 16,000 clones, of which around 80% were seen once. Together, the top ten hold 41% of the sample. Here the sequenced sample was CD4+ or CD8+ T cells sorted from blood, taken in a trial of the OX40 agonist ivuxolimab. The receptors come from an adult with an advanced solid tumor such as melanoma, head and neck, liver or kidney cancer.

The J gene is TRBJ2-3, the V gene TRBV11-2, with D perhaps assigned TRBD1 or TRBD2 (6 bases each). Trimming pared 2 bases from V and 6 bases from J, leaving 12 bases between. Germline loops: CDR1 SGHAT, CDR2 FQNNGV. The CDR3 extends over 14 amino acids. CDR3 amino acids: CASSLQRGLDTQYF. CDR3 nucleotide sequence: TGTGCCAGCAGCTTACAACGGGGGCTGGATACGCAGTATTTT.

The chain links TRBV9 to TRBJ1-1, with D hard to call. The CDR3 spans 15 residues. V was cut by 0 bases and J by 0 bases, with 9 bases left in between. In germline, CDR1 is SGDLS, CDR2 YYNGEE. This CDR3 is CASSVGLELNTEAFF. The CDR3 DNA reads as TGTGCCAGCAGCGTAGGTCTGGAATTGAACACTGAAGCTTTCTTT.

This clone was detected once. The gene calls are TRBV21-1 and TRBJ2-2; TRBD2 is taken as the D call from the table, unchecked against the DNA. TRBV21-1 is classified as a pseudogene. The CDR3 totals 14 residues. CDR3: CASKELAGVGELFF. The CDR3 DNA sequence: TGTGCCAGCAAAGAGCTAGCGGGAGTCGGGGAGCTGTTTTTT.

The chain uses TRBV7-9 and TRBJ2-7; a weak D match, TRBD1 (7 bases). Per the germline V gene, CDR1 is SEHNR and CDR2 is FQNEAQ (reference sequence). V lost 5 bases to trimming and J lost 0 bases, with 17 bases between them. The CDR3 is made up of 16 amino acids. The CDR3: CASSTSTGRSSYEQYF. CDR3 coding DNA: TGTGCCAGCAGCACATCGACAGGGAGGAGCTCCTACGAGCAGTACTTC.

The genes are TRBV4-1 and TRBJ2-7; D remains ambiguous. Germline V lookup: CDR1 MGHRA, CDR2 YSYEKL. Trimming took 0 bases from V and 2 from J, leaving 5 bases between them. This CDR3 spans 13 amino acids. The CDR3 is CASSQDRTYEQYF. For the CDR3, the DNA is TGCGCCAGCAGCCAAGATAGGACCTACGAGCAGTACTTC.

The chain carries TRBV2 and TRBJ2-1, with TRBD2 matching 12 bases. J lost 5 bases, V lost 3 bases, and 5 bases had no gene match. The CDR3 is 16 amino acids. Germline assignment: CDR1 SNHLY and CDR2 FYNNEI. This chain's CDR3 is CASSEGTSGYHNEQFF. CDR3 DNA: TGTGCCAGCAGTGAGGGGACTAGCGGGTACCACAATGAGCAGTTCTTC.

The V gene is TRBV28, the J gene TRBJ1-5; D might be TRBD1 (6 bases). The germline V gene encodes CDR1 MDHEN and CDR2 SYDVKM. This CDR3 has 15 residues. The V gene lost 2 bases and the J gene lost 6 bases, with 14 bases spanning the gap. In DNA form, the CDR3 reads TGTGCCAGCAGTTTAATTACAGGGTCTAGTCAGCCCCAGCATTTT. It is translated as CASSLITGSSQPQHF.

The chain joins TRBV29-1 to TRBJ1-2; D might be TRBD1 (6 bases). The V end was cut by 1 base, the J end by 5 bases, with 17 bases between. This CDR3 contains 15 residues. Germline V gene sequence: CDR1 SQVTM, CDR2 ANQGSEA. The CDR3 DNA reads TGCAGCGTTGAAGGCAGGGGCGGGGAAGCTTATGGCTACACCTTC. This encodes CSVEGRGGEAYGYTF.

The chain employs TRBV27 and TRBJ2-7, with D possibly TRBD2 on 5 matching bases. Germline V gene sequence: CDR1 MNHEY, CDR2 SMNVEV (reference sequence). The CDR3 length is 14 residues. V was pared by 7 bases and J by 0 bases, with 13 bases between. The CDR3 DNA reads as TGTGCCAGCACGGTATCGGGAAGCTCCTACGAGCAGTACTTC. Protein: CASTVSGSSYEQYF.

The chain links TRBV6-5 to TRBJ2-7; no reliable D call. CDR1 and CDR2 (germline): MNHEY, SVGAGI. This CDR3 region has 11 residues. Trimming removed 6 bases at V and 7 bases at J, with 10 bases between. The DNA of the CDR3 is TGTGCCAGCAGCCAGTTGAGGGAGCAGTACTTC. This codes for CASSQLREQYF.

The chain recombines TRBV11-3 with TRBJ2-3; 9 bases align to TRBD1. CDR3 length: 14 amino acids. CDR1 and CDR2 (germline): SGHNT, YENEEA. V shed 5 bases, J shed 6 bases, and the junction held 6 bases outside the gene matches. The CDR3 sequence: CASSAGQGPDTQYF. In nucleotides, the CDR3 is TGTGCCAGCAGCGCGGGACAGGGTCCCGATACGCAGTATTTT.

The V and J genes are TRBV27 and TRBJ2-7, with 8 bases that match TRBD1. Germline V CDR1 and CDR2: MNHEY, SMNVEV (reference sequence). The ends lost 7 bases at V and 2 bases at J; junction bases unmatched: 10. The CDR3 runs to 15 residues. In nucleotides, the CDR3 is TGTGCCAGCACCTCCCTGGACAGGGCGGCCTACGAGCAGTACTTC. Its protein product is CASTSLDRAAYEQYF.

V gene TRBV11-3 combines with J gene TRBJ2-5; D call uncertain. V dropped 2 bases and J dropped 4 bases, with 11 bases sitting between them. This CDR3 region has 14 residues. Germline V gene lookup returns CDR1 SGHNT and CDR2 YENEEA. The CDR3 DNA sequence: TGTGCCAGCAGCTTATCCGGTTGGGGAGAGACCCAGTACTTC. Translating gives CASSLSGWGETQYF.

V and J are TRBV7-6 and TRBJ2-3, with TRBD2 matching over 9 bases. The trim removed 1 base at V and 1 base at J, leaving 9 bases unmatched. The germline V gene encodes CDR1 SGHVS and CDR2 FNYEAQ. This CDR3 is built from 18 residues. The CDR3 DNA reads TGTGCCAGCAGCTTAGTTGAGAGCGGGGGGCCGGGCACAGATACGCAGTATTTT. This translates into CASSLVESGGPGTDTQYF.

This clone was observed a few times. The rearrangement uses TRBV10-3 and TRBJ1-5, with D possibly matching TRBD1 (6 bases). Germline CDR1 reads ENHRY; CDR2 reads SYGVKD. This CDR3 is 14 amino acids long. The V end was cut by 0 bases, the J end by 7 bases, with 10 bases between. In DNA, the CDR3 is TGTGCCATCAGTGAGTCGGGGGGCCGGCAGCCCCAGCATTTT. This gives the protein CAISESGGRQPQHF.

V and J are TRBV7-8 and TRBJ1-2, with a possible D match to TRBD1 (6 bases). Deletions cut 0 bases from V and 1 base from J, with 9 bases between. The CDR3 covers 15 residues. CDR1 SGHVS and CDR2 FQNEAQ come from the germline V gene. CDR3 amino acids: CASSLAEGGNYGYTF. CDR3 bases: TGTGCCAGCAGCTTAGCGGAAGGGGGTAACTATGGCTACACCTTC.

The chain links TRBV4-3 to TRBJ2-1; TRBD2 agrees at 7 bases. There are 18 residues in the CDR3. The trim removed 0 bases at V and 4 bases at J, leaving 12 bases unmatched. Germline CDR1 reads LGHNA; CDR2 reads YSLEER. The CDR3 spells CASSQDPSSSGVYNEQFF. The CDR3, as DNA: TGCGCCAGCAGCCAAGACCCGTCCTCTAGCGGAGTATACAATGAGCAGTTCTTC.

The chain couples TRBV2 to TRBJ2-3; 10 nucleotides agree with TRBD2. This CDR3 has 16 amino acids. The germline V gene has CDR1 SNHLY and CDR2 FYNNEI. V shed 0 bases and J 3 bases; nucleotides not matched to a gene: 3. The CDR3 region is CASSEALSGRTDTQYF. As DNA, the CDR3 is TGTGCCAGCAGTGAAGCGCTTAGCGGGAGGACAGATACGCAGTATTTT.

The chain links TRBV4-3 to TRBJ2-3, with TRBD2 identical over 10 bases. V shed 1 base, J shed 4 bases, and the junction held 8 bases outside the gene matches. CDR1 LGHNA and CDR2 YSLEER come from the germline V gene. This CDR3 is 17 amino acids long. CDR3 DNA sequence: TGCGCCAGCAGCCAAGTCCTAGCGGGAGAGGCCCCAGATACGCAGTATTTT. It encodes CASSQVLAGEAPDTQYF.

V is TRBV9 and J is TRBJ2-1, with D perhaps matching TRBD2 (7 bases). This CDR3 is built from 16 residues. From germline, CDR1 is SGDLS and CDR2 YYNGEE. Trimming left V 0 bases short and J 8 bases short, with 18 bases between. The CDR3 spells CASSVEQGGEYYEQFF. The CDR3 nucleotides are TGTGCCAGCAGCGTAGAACAGGGAGGGGAGTACTATGAGCAGTTCTTC.